Shown below are 18 T cell receptor beta chains from a single sample sequenced in a study of shared clonotypes between healthy human individuals. TCRdb's copy holds only in-frame clones and misses some; the assay was immunoSEQ multiplex PCR. In the table there are over a million clones, approximately 97% of which are singletons. The specimen was naive CD4+ T cells sorted from blood. Subset specified: CD45RA+ positively selected. The origin of the receptors is a man younger than 40 in good health.

The rearrangement links TRBV11-2 to TRBJ2-7; 7 positions agree with TRBD1. Germline V gene lookup returns CDR1 SGHAT and CDR2 FQNNGV. The CDR3 loop spans 15 amino acids. Trimming took 4 bases from V and 2 from J; bases not matched to a gene: 8. The CDR3 nucleotides read TGTGCCAGCAGCTACACAGGGGAGAGCACCTACGAGCAGTACTTC. Its protein product is CASSYTGESTYEQYF.

This clone was detected only once. The J gene is TRBJ1-3, the V gene TRBV5-4; D is undetermined. Trimming pared 0 bases from V and 0 bases from J, leaving 7 bases between. This CDR3 comprises 15 residues. CDR1 and CDR2 from the germline V gene are SGHNT and YYREEE (reference sequence). The CDR3 loop is CASSLVPNSGNTIYF. Written as DNA, the CDR3 is TGTGCCAGCAGCTTGGTGCCCAACTCTGGAAACACCATATATTTT. The full variable domain, completed using reference TRBV5-4 and TRBJ1-3, is ETGVTQSPTHLIKTRGQQVTLRCSSQSGHNTVSWYQQALGQGPQFIFQYYREEENGRGNFPPRFSGLQFPNYSSELNVNALELDDSALYLCASSLVPNSGNTIYFGEGSWLTVV.

The CDR3: CASSQRSGSSAGTQYF. CDR3 DNA sequence: TGTGCCAGCAGCCAGAGGTCGGGATCATCTGCGGGGACCCAGTACTTC. The V gene is TRBV9, the J gene TRBJ2-5; D might be TRBD2 (5 bases). The V gene lost 4 bases and the J gene lost 7 bases, with 23 bases spanning the gap. Germline values: CDR1 SGDLS, CDR2 YYNGEE. This CDR3 contains 16 residues.

The chain is built from TRBV28 and TRBJ2-2; possibly TRBD1 for D (7 bases). Germline V gene data show CDR1 as MDHEN and CDR2 as SYDVKM. Trimming removed 8 bases from V and 0 bases from J, with 22 bases in between. The CDR3 spans 18 residues. CDR3 sequence reads: CASRDSLMGLANTGELFF. The DNA for the CDR3 is TGTGCCAGCCGGGACAGCCTTATGGGACTCGCGAACACCGGGGAGCTGTTTTTT.

This chain links TRBV27 with TRBJ2-3; D call uncertain. CDR1 is MNHEY, CDR2 SMNVEV, per germline (reference sequence). The CDR3 is made up of 16 amino acids. Trimming removed 2 bases from V and 6 bases from J, with 18 bases in between. CDR3 nucleotide sequence: TGTGCCAGCAGTTTAGATAGTTATAGCCGCCCCGATACGCAGTATTTT. This encodes CASSLDSYSRPDTQYF.

Note on this clone: Additional DNA sequences in this sample encode the identical CDR3. V gene TRBV5-1 combines with J gene TRBJ2-2; D is possibly TRBD1 or TRBD2 (6 bases each). Trimming removed 5 bases at V and 0 bases at J, with 11 bases between. CDR1 and CDR2 from the germline V gene are SGHRS and YFSETQ. There are 15 residues in the CDR3. CDR3 bases: TGCGCCAGCAGTTTAGGGGGGTCGAACACCGGGGAGCTGTTTTTT. It translates to CASSLGGSNTGELFF.

The V call is TRBV6-5, the J call TRBJ2-1; TRBD2 agrees at 10 bases. With 5 bases clipped from V and 2 bases from J, the junction kept 3 bases outside the gene matches. Germline CDR1 MNHEY, CDR2 SVGAGI. This CDR3 has 15 amino acids. CDR3 coding DNA: TGTGCCAGCAGTCCTAGCGGGAGTCCCTACAATGAGCAGTTCTTC. Its protein is CASSPSGSPYNEQFF.

The J gene is TRBJ1-2, the V gene TRBV7-9; D not resolved. Germline CDR1 reads SEHNR; CDR2 reads FQNEAQ (reference sequence). Trimming pared 2 bases from V and 4 bases from J, leaving 11 bases between. The CDR3 length is 14 residues. CDR3 region: CASSLKDWAYGYTF. CDR3 nucleotide sequence: TGTGCCAGCAGCTTAAAGGACTGGGCCTATGGCTACACCTTC.

The chain links TRBV28 to TRBJ2-7, with D uncertain. CDR1 and CDR2 (germline): MDHEN, SYDVKM. The CDR3 is 11 residues long. V was trimmed by 3 bases and J by 6 bases, leaving 6 bases between them. The CDR3 DNA reads TGTGCCAGCAGTTTTACGCTCGAGCAGTACTTC. Translated: CASSFTLEQYF.

This rearrangement joins TRBV7-9 to TRBJ1-2; TRBD1 might be the D (6 bases). Germline values: CDR1 SEHNR, CDR2 FQNEAQ (reference sequence). CDR3 length: 16 residues. V was cut by 1 base and J by 5 bases, with 17 bases left in between. The CDR3 region has the DNA TGTGCCAGCAGCTTAGTGACTGGGGGCGCGGGGTATGGCTACACCTTC. Protein: CASSLVTGGAGYGYTF.

The chain recombines TRBV10-1 with TRBJ2-2; no clear D. Germline CDR1 and CDR2: WNHNN and SYGVQD (reference sequence). The CDR3 covers 13 residues. V shed 6 bases and J shed 1 base, with 6 bases lying between them. The CDR3 DNA follows: TGCGCCAGCAGCAAACAGAACACCGGGGAGCTGTTTTTT. Its translation is CASSKQNTGELFF.

V and J are TRBV4-3 and TRBJ1-4; D is unresolved. Per the germline V gene, CDR1 is LGHNA and CDR2 is YSLEER. Between the trimmed V and J ends, which lost 2 bases and 5 bases, there was a span of 15 bases. The length of the CDR3 is 16 residues. The CDR3, as DNA: TGCGCCAGCAGCCAAAGATCGGGTCGGCCAAATGAAAAACTGTTTTTT. This codes for CASSQRSGRPNEKLFF.

CDR3 protein: CASSVDLSTDTQYF. CDR3 nucleotides: TGTGCCAGCAGCGTAGACCTTAGCACAGATACGCAGTATTTT. The chain combines TRBV9 with TRBJ2-3; D is undetermined. This CDR3 is 14 amino acids long. V was clipped by 0 bases and J by 0 bases, with 5 bases between them. Germline-derived CDR1 and CDR2 are SGDLS and YYNGEE.

The CDR3 loop reads CASSVRSRGSGRAGEQFF. The CDR3 DNA is TGTGCCAGCAGTGTCCGCTCAAGGGGGAGCGGGAGGGCCGGTGAGCAGTTCTTC. The chain employs TRBV27 and TRBJ2-1; TRBD2 agrees at 10 bases. Germline CDR1 reads MNHEY; CDR2 reads SMNVEV (reference sequence). V was pared by 5 bases and J by 9 bases, with 19 bases of the junction left unmatched. The CDR3 is 18 amino acids.

The genes are TRBV5-4 and TRBJ1-3; D gene uncertain. Trimming removed 4 bases at V and 5 bases at J, with 10 bases between. CDR3 length equals 13 residues. The germline V gene has CDR1 SGHNT and CDR2 YYREEE (reference sequence). CDR3 amino acids: CASSITGRNTIYF. CDR3 coding DNA: TGTGCCAGCAGCATCACGGGCCGAAACACCATATATTTT.

The V and J genes are TRBV5-1 and TRBJ2-7, with 12 bases matching TRBD2. V shed 4 bases, J shed 3 bases, and the junction held 2 bases outside the gene matches. Germline loops: CDR1 SGHRS, CDR2 YFSETQ. This CDR3 is 14 amino acids long. The CDR3 sequence: CASSMGLAGYEQYF. Here the CDR3 DNA reads TGCGCCAGCAGCATGGGACTAGCGGGCTACGAGCAGTACTTC.

This clone was seen only once. Other DNA sequences in the same sample also yield this CDR3. The chain combines TRBV15 with TRBJ2-7; no firm D call. The germline V and J ends were trimmed by 0 bases and 0 bases, with 9 bases remaining between them. Per germline, CDR1 LNHNV and CDR2 YYDKDF (reference sequence). The CDR3 has 15 residues. This CDR3 is CATSRDPGSSYEQYF. The CDR3 DNA is TGTGCCACCAGCAGAGATCCAGGCAGCTCCTACGAGCAGTACTTC.

This clone occurred a few times. The genes are TRBV10-1 and TRBJ2-1, with D unresolved. The CDR3 has 15 residues. Germline V gene data show CDR1 as WNHNN and CDR2 as SYGVQD (reference sequence). The V and J ends lost 5 bases and 6 bases respectively, with 17 bases between them. As DNA, the CDR3 is TGCGCCAGCAGTAAAGGCTCCCTAAGCCCCAATGAGCAGTTCTTC. This sequence encodes CASSKGSLSPNEQFF.